Below, one T cell receptor beta chain is given with its context. Its antigen is currently unknown. Conventional CD4+ T cells were sorted from blood as CD25-low CD127-high cells. These data are taken from a study of regulatory and conventional T cells in RAG deficiency. The method was immunoSEQ multiplex PCR; TCRdb's version includes in-frame clones alone and lacks a portion of them. The sample lists about 46,000 clones, around 90% occurring once. The CDR3 loop spans 15 amino acids. The V end was cut by 5 bases, the J end by 5 bases, with 16 bases between. From germline, CDR1 is MDHEN and CDR2 SYDVKM. Whole-study findings and limits: In Omenn syndrome, Treg and Tconv repertoires overlapped >75%. Sorted Omenn CD25-high CD127-low cells may not be bona fide Tregs.

These same records also appear under a second study, on regulatory T cells. That investigation notes: Primers: 52 TRBV forward and 13 TRBJ reverse. Regulatory T cells showed the strongest V-J pair restriction and V/J gene skewing among patient repertoires.

The chain has TRBV28 and TRBJ1-5, with D maybe TRBD1 (6 bases). The clonotype was recovered from a human donor in good health. The sample taken for sequencing was CD4+ effector T cells sorted from blood. The CDR3 DNA is TGTGCCAGCAGTCCCCCGACAGGAGGCCATCAGCCCCAGCATTTT. Encoded protein: CASSPPTGGHQPQHF.